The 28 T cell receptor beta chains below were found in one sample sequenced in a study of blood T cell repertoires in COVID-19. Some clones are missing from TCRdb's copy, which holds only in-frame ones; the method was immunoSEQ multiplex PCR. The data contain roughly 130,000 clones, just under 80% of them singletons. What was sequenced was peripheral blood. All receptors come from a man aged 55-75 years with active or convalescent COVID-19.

CDR3 in amino acids: CASSFRDRAGSPLHF. The CDR3 DNA is TGTGCCAGCAGTTTCCGGGACAGGGCCGGTTCACCCCTCCACTTT. The chain recombines TRBV28 with TRBJ1-6; 9 bases map to TRBD1. Germline V gives CDR1 MDHEN, CDR2 SYDVKM. V lost 3 bases, J lost 9 bases, and 6 bases stayed unmatched. The length of the CDR3 is 15 residues.

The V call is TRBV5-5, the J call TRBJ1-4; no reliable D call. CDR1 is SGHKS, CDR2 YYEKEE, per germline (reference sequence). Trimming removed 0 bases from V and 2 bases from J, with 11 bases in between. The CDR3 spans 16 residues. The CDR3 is CASSLEWRGTNEKLFF. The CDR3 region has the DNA TGTGCCAGCAGCTTGGAATGGCGAGGTACTAATGAAAAACTGTTTTTT. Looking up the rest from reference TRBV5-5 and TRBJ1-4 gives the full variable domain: DAGVTQSPTHLIKTRGQQVTLRCSPISGHKSVSWYQQVLGQGPQFIFQYYEKEERGRGNFPDRFSARQFPNYSSELNVNALLLGDSALYLCASSLEWRGTNEKLFFGSGTQLSVL.

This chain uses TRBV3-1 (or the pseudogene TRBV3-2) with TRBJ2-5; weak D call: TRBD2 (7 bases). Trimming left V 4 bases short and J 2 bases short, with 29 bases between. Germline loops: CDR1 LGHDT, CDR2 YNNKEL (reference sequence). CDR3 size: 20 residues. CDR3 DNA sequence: TGTGCCAGCAGCCCTCCGCCGCAGGGGCCCCGCAAGCGGGGACAAGAGACCCAGTACTTC. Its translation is CASSPPPQGPRKRGQETQYF.

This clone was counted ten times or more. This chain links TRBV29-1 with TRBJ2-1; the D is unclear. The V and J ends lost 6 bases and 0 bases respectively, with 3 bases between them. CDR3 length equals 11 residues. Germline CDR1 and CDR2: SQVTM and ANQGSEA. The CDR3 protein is CSVSSYNEQFF. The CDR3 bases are TGCAGCGTGAGCTCCTACAATGAGCAGTTCTTC.

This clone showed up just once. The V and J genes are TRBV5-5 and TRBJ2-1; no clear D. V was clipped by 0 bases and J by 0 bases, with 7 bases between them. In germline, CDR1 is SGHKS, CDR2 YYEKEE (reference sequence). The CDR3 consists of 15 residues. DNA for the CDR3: TGTGCCAGCAGCTTGGTAGCCTCCTCCTACAATGAGCAGTTCTTC. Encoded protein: CASSLVASSYNEQFF.

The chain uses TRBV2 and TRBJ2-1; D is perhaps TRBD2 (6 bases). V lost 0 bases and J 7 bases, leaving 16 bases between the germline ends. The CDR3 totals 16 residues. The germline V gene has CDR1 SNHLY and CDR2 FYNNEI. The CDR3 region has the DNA TGTGCCAGCAGTGAAGCGCGGTGGAGGGGAGGTAATGAGCAGTTCTTC. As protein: CASSEARWRGGNEQFF. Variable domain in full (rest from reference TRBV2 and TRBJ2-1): EPEVTQTPSHQVTQMGQEVILRCVPISNHLYFYWYRQILGQKVEFLVSFYNNEISEKSEIFDDQFSVERPDGSNFTLKIRSTKLEDSAMYFCASSEARWRGGNEQFFGPGTRLTVL.

The CDR3 DNA reads as TGTGCCAGCAGCTCCGGACTAGCGGGAGCCGGGGAGCTGTTTTTT. It is translated as CASSSGLAGAGELFF. J is TRBJ2-2 and V is TRBV7-7; 13 bases match TRBD2. The CDR3 covers 15 residues. The germline V gene encodes CDR1 SSHAT and CDR2 FNYEAQ (reference sequence). J gave up 6 bases and V 4 bases, and 2 bases lay outside the gene matches.

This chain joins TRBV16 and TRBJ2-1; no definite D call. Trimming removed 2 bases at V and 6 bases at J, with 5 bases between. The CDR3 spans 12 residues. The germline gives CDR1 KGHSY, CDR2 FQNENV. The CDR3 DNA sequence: TGTGCCAGCAGCCAAGGTAGCAATGAGCAGTTCTTC. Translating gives CASSQGSNEQFF.

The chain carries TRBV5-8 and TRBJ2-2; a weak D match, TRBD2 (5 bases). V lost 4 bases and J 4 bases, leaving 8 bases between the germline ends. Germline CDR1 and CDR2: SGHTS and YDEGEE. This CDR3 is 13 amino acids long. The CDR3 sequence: CASSQTITGELFF. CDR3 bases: TGTGCCAGCAGCCAGACTATCACCGGGGAGCTGTTTTTT.

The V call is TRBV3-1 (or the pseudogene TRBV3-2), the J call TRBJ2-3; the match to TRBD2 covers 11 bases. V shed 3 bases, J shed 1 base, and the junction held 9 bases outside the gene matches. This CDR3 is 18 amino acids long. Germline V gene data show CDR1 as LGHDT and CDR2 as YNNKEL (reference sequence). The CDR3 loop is CASSHTGTSGEGTDTQYF. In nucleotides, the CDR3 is TGTGCCAGCAGCCACACCGGGACTAGCGGAGAGGGCACAGATACGCAGTATTTT.

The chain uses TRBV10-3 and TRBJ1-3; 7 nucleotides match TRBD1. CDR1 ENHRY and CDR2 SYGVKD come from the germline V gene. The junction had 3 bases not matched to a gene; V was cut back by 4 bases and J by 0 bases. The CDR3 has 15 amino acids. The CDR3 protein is CAISVGTVSGNTIYF. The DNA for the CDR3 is TGTGCCATCAGTGTGGGGACAGTCTCTGGAAACACCATATATTTT.

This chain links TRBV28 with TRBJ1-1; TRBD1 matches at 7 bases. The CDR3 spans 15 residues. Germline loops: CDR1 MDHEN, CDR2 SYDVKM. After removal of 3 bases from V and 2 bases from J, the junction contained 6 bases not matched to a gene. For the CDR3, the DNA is TGTGCCAGCAGTTTGACCGGGACAGCTAACACTGAAGCTTTCTTT. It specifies CASSLTGTANTEAFF.

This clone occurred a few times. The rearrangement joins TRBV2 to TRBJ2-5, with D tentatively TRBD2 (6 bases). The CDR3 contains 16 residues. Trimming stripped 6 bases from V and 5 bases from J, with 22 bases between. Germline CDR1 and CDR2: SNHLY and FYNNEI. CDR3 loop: CASSPYGAGITETQYF. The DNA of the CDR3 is TGTGCCAGCAGCCCCTATGGGGCGGGAATTACCGAGACCCAGTACTTC.

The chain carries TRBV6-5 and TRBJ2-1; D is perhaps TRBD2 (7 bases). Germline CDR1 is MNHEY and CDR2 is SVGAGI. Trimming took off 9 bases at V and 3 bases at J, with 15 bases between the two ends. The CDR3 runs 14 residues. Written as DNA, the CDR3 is TGTGCCAGTTCAGAGGGGGGGGGCTACAATGAGCAGTTCTTC. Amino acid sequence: CASSEGGGYNEQFF.

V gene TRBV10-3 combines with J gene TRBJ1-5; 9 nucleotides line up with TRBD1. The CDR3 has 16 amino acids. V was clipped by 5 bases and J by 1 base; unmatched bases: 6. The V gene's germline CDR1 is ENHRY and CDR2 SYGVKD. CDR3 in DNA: TGTGCCATCAGTAAAACAGGGGGCATGAGCAATCAGCCCCAGCATTTT. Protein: CAISKTGGMSNQPQHF.

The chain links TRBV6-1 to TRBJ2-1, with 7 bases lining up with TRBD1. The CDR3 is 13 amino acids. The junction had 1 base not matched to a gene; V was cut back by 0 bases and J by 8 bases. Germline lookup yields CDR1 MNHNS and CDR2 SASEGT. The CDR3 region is CASSEARGYEQFF. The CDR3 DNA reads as TGTGCCAGCAGTGAAGCCAGGGGGTATGAGCAGTTCTTC.

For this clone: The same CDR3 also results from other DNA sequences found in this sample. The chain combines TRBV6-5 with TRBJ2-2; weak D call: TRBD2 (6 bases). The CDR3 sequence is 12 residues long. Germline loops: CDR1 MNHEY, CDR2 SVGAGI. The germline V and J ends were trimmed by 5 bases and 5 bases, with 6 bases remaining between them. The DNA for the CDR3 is TGTGCCAGCAGTCGGGGGACCGGGGAGCTGTTTTTT. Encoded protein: CASSRGTGELFF.

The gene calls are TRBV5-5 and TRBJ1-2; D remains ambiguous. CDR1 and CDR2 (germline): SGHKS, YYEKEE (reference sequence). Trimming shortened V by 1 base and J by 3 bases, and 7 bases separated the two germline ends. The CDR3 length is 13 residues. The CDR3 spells CASSLNGDYGYTF. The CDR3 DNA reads TGTGCCAGCAGCTTGAACGGAGACTATGGCTACACCTTC.

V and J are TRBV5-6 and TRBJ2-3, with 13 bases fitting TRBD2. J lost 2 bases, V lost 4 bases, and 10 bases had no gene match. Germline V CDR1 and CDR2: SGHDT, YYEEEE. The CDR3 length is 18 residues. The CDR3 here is CASSEAGTSGTNTDTQYF. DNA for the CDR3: TGTGCCAGCAGCGAAGCCGGGACTAGCGGGACCAACACAGATACGCAGTATTTT.

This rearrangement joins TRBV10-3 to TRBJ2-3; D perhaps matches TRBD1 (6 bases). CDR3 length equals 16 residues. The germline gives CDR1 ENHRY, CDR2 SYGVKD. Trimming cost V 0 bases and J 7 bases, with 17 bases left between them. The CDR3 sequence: CAISESRDTTLNTQYF. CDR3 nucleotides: TGTGCCATCAGTGAGTCGAGGGACACCACATTGAATACGCAGTATTTT.

The CDR3 DNA is TGCGCCAGCAGCGGGGGCCGACAGGGGGTAGTCTACGAGCAGTACTTC. Its protein is CASSGGRQGVVYEQYF. The V gene is TRBV5-1, the J gene TRBJ2-7; 9 bases are a match to TRBD1. From germline, CDR1 is SGHRS and CDR2 YFSETQ. Trimming took 4 bases from V and 3 from J; bases not matched to a gene: 11. The CDR3 is made up of 16 amino acids.

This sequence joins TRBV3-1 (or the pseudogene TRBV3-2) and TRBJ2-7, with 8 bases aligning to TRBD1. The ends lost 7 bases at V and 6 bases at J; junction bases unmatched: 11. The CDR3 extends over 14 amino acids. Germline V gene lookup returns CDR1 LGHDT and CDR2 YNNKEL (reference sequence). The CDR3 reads CASTPRTGYSEQYF. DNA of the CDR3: TGTGCCAGCACCCCCCGGACAGGGTACTCCGAGCAGTACTTC.

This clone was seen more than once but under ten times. The CDR3 DNA reads TGTGCCAGCACCCCCGGCGGCGCGTACCAAGAGACCCAGTACTTC. It translates to CASTPGGAYQETQYF. This chain joins TRBV27 and TRBJ2-5, with D hard to call. This CDR3 is built from 15 residues. The V and J ends lost 7 bases and 0 bases respectively, with 15 bases between them. Germline CDR1 is MNHEY and CDR2 is SMNVEV (reference sequence).

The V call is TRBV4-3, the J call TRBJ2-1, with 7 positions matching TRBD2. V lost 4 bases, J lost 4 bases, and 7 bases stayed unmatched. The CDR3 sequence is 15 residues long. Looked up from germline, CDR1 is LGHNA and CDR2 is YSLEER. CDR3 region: CASSRGTTGYNEQFF. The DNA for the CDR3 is TGCGCCAGCAGCCGCGGGACTACCGGATACAATGAGCAGTTCTTC.

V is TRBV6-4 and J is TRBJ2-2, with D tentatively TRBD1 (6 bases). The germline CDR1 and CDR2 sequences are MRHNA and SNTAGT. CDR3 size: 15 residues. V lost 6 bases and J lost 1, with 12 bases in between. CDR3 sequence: CASSRDILNTGELFF. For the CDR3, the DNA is TGTGCCAGCAGCCGGGACATATTGAACACCGGGGAGCTGTTTTTT.

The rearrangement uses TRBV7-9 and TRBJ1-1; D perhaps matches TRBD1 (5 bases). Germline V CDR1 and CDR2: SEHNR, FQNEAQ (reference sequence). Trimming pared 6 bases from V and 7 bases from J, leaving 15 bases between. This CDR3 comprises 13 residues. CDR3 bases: TGTGCCAGCAGACGGCAGGGTAGTGGTGAAGCTTTCTTT. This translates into CASRRQGSGEAFF. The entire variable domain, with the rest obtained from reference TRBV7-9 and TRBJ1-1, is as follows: DTGVSQNPRHKITKRGQNVTFRCDPISEHNRLYWYRQTLGQGPEFLTYFQNEAQLEKSRLLSDRFSAERPKGSFSTLEIQRTEQGDSAMYLCASRRQGSGEAFFGQGTRLTVV.

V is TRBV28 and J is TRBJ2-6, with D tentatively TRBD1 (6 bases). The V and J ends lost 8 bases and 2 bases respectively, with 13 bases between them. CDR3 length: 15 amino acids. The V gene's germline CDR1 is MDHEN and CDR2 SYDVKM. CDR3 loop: CASFRTGPGANVLTF. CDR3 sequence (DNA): TGTGCCAGCTTTAGAACAGGGCCTGGGGCCAACGTCCTGACTTTC.

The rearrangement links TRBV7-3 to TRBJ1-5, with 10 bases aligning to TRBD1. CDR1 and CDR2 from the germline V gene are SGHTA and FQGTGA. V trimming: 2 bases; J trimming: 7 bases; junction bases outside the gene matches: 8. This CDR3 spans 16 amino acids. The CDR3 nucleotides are TGTGCCAGCAGCTTAGGGACAGGGGAAGGAGGCCAGCCCCAGCATTTT. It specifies CASSLGTGEGGQPQHF.